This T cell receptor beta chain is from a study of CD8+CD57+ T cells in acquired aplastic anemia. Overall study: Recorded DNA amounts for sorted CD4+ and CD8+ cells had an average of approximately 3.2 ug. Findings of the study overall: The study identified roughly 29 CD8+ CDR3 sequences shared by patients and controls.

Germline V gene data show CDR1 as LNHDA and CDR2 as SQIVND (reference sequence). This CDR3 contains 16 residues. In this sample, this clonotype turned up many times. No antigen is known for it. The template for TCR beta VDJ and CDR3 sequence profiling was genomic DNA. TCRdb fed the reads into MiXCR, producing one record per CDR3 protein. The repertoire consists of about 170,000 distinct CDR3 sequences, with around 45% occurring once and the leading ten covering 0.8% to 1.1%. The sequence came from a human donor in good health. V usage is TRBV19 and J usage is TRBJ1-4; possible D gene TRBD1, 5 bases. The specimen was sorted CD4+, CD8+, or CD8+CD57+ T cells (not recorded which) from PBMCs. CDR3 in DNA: TGTGCTTTTAACCGGGGGAAAACCAGGTGGGGTGAAAAACTGTTTTTT. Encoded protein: CAFNRGKTRWGEKLFF. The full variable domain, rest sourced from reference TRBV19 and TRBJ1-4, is DGGITQSPKYLFRKEGQNVTLSCEQNLNHDAMYWYRQDPGQGLRLIYYSQIVNDFQKGDIAEGYSVSREKKESFPLTVTSAQKNPTAFYLCAFNRGKTRWGEKLFFGSGTQLSVL.